The T cell receptor (beta chain) under discussion was sequenced for a study of CD8 T cells in ankylosing spondylitis (dated by TCRdb to 2017 to 2019). At the level of the whole study: The study profiled T cell receptor beta repertoires in healthy donors and ankylosing spondylitis patients to find disease-linked TCR variants. The whole study cohort included over a hundred healthy donors and under 30 ankylosing spondylitis patients. Samples of peripheral blood were taken, and for ankylosing spondylitis patients, synovial fluid was collected as well. Results and caveats for the whole study, not just this receptor: Significant enrichment of the disease-linked clones was reported in matched synovial fluid samples from ankylosing spondylitis patients. Some motif variants had previously been reported in the synovial fluid and blood of reactive arthritis patients, which suggests shared mechanisms of disease initiation. In peripheral blood, the disease-linked clones were found at relatively low frequencies and had a CD8+ phenotype. A TCR beta motif of fewer than 10 highly homologous amino acid variants appeared characteristic of blood from ankylosing spondylitis patients.

The run used an Illumina HiSeq 2500. Quantitative 5'-RACE with molecular barcodes was the method used to prepare the TCR beta libraries. The authors' analysis ran thus. Disease-linked TCR variants were identified with a new computational method built on a probabilistic model of VDJ rearrangement. TCRdb's own reprocessing of the public reads used fastp at Q25 and MiXCR and kept productive beta chains. Every distinct CDR3 protein forms one entry, paired with its most common genes and DNA. The V and J calls follow TCRdb's processing rather than the paper's. The sample table shows over 700,000 distinct CDR3 sequences, and around 19% are seen once. The ten largest clonotypes hold 15% to 20% of the sample. About this clonotype itself: Its antigen is currently not known. Sequence at one end of the junction differs from germline and may be a read error.

The origin of this receptor is a male donor with ankylosing spondylitis. The specimen was blood, either unsorted or a sorted T cell fraction (not recorded which).

The CDR3 protein is CASNLLSGEQFF. The DNA is as follows: TGCGCCAGCAACTTGCTCTCAGGTGAGCAGTTCTTC. In this chain, TRBV5-1 is recombined with TRBJ2-1; the D gene is not confidently resolved. Including cysteine and phenylalanine, the CDR3 has 12 amino acids. Only the CDR3 part of the read is kept: 36 bases, read in frame from the first base. The germline V gene sets CDR1 to SGHRS and CDR2 to YFSETQ.